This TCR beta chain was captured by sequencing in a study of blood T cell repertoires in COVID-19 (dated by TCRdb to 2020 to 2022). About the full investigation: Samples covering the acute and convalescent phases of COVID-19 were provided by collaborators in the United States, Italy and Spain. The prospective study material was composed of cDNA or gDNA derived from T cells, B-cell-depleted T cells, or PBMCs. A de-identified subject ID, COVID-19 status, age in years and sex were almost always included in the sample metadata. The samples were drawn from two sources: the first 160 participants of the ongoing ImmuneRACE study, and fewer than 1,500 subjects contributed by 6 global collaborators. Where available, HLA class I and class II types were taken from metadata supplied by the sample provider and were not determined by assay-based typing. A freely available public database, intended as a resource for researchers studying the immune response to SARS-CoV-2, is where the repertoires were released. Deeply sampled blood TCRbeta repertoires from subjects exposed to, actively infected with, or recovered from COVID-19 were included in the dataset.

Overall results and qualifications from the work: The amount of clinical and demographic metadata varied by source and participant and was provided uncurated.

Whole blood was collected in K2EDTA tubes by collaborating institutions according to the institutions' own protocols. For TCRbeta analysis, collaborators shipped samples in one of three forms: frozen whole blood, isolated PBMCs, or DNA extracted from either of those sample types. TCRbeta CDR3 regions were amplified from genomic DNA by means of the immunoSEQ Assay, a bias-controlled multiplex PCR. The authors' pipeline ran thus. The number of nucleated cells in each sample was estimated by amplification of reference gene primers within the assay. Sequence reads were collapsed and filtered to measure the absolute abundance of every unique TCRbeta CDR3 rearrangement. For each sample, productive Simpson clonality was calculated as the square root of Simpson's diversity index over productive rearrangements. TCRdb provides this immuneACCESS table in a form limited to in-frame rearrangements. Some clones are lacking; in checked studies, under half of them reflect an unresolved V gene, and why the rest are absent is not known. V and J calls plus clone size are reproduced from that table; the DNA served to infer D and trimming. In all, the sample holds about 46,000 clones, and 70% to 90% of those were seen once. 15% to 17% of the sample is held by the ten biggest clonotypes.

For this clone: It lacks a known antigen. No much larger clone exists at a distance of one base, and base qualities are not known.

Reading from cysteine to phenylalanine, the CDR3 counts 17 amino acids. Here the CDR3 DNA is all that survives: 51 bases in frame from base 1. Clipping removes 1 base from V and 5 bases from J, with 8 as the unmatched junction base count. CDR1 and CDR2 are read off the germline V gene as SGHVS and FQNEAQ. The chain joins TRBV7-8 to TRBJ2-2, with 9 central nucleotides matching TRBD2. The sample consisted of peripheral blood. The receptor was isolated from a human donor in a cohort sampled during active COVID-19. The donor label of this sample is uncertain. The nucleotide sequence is TGTGCCAGCAGCTTAGGGGTTAGCGGGGGCCGAACCGGGGAGCTGTTTTTT. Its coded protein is CASSLGVSGGRTGELFF.